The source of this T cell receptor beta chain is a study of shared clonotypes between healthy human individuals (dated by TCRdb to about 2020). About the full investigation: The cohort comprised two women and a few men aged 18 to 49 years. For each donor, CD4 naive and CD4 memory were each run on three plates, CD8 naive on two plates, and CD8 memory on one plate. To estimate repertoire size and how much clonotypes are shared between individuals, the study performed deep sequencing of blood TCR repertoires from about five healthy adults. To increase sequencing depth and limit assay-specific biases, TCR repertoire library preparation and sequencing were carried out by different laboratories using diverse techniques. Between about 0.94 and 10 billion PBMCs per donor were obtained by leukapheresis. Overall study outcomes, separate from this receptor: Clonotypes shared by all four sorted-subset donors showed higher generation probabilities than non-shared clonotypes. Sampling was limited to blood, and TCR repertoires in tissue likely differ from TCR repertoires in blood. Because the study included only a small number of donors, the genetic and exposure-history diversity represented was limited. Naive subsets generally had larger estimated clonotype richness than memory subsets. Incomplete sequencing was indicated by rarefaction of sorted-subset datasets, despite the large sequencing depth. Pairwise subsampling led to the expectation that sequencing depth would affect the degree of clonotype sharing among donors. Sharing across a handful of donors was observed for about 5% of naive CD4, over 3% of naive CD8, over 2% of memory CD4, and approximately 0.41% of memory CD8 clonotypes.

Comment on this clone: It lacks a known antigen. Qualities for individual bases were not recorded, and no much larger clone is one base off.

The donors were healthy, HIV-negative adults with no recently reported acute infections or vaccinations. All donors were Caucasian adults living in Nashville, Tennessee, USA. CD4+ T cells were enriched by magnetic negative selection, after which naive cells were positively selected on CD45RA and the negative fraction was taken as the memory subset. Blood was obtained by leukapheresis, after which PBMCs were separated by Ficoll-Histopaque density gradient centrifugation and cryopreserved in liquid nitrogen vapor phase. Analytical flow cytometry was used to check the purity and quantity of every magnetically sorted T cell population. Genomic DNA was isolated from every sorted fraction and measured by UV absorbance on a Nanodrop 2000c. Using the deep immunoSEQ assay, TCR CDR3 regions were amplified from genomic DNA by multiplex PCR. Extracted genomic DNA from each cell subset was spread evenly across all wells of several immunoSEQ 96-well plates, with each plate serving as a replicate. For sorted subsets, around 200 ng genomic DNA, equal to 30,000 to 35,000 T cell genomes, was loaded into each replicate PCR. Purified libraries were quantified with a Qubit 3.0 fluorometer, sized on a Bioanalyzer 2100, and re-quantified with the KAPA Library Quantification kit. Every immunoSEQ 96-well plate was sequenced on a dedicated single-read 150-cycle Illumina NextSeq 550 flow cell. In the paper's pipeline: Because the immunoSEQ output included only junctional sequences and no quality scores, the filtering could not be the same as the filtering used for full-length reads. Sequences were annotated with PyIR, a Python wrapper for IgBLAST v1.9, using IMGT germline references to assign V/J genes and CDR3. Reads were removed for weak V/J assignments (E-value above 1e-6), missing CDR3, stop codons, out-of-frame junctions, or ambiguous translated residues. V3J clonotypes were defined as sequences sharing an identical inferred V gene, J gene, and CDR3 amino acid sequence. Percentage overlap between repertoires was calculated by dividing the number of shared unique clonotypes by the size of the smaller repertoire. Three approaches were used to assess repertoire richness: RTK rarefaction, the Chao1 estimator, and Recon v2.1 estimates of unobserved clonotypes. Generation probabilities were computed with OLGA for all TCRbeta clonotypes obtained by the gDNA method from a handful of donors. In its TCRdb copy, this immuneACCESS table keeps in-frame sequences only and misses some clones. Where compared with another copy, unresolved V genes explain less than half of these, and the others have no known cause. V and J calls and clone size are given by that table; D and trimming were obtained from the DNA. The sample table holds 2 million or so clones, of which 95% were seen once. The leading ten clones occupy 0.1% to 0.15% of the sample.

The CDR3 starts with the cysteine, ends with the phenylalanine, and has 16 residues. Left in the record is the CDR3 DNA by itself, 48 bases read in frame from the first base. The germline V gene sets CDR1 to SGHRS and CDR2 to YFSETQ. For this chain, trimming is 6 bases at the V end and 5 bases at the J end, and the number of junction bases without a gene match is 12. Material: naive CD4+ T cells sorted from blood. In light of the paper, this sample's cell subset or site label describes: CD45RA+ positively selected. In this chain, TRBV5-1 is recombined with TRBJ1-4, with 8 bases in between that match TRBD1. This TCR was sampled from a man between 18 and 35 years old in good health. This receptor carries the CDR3 CASTLGTGTGNEKLFF. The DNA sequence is TGCGCCAGCACCCTGGGAACCGGGACAGGAAATGAAAAACTGTTTTTT.